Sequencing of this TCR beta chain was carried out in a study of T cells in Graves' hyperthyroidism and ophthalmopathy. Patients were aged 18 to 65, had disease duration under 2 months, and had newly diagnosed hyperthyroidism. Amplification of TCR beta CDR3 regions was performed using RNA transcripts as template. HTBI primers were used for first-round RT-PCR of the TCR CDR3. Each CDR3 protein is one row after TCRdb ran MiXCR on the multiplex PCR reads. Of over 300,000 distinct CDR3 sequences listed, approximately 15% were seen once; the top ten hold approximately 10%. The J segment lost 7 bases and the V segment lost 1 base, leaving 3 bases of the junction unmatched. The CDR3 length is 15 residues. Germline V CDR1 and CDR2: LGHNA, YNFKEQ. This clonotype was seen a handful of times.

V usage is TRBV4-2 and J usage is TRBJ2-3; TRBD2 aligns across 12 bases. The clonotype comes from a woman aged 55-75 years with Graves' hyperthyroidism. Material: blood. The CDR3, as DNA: TGTGCCAGCAGCCAAGTACTAGCGGGAGGAAATACGCAGTATTTT. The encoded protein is CASSQVLAGGNTQYF.